Listed below are T cell receptor beta chains from one sample, sequenced in a study of blood T cell repertoires in COVID-19. Some clones are missing from TCRdb's copy, which holds only in-frame ones; the method was immunoSEQ multiplex PCR. The table has 250,000 to 350,000 clones, 86% seen once. Sequenced input: peripheral blood. The source of these receptors is a young woman with active or convalescent COVID-19. The CDR3 runs from the conserved cysteine through the conserved F or W. A D gene is named only where the DNA matches it firmly. Clone size appears in some rows only: once, few, many, or a class for an expanded clone.

>TRBV3-1/TRBV3-2|-|TRBJ2-2|-
TGTGCCAGCAGCCGGAGACAGTCCGGGGAGCTGTTTTTT
CASSRRQSGELFF
>TRBV6-2/TRBV6-3|TRBD1|TRBJ2-7|few
TGTGCCAGCAGTTACTTAACCGGGACAGGGACCTACGAGCAGTACTTC
CASSYLTGTGTYEQYF
>TRBV18|TRBD2|TRBJ2-1|few
TGTGCCAGCTCCGGTGAAAGCGGGGGGGCATATGAGCAGTTCTTC
CASSGESGGAYEQFF
>TRBV6-2/TRBV6-3|-|TRBJ1-6|-
TGTGCCAGCAGTTATCGGGACACCTATAATTCACCCCTCCACTTT
CASSYRDTYNSPLHF
>TRBV28|TRBD1|TRBJ2-5|few
TGTGCCAGCACCCCGAGGACAGGTCTAAGGGGGACCCAGTACTTC
CASTPRTGLRGTQYF
>TRBV18|-|TRBJ1-3|-
TGTGCCAGCTCACCTGACAGAAACTCTGGAAACACCATATATTTT
CASSPDRNSGNTIYF
>TRBV12-3/TRBV12-4|-|TRBJ2-1|-
TGTGCCAGCAACTGGGGGCGGGGGTTTGAGCAGTTCTTC
CASNWGRGFEQFF
>TRBV5-4|TRBD1|TRBJ1-4|few
TGTGCCAGCAGCTACCAGGGGGCGCGAAATGAAAAACTGTTTTTT
CASSYQGARNEKLFF
>TRBV18|TRBD2|TRBJ2-3|-
TGTGCCAGCTCTTCCCGACTAGCGGGATCTACAGATACGCAGTATTTT
CASSSRLAGSTDTQYF
>TRBV18|-|TRBJ2-7|-
TGTGCCAGCTCACCGCGGGCAGGGGTAATGGGCGAGCAGTACTTC
CASSPRAGVMGEQYF
>TRBV6-6|-|TRBJ1-4|-
TGTGCCAGCAGTTACCCTCCACAGGGTACCGATGAAAAACTGTTTTTT
CASSYPPQGTDEKLFF
>TRBV7-2|-|TRBJ1-2|-
TGTGCCAGCAGCCCGGAGGGTTCCAGCTATGGCTACACCTTC
CASSPEGSSYGYTF
>TRBV7-9|TRBD2|TRBJ2-1|-
TGTGCCAGCAGCTGGATCCCGGGGCGGGGGGCCAACAATGAGCAGTTCTTC
CASSWIPGRGANNEQFF
>TRBV7-8|-|TRBJ2-5|-
TGTGCCAGCCTTCCCCCGGGACTGACCCTAGAGACCCAGTACTTC
CASLPPGLTLETQYF
>TRBV4-3|-|TRBJ2-1|-
TGCGCCAGCAGCCAAGAAGTCAGGGGCGGCTGGCACAATGAGCAGTTCTTC
CASSQEVRGGWHNEQFF
>TRBV7-3|-|TRBJ2-2|-
TGTGCCAGCAGCAGCTCCCGGACAGGAAGAGCGGGCGGGGAGCTGTTTTTT
CASSSSRTGRAGGELFF
>TRBV7-3|TRBD2|TRBJ2-1|-
TGTGCCAGCAGCTTAACGGGTAGCGGGGGGGCTAACCGGGCTACCAATGAGCAGTTCTTC
CASSLTGSGGANRATNEQFF
>TRBV7-9|-|TRBJ2-1|-
TGTGCCAGCAGCTTAGGAGGGCCAGGGGATGAGCAGTTCTTC
CASSLGGPGDEQFF
>TRBV6-5|-|TRBJ1-1|-
TGTGCCAGCAGAGTTAGAGGGGGGGTGGGAACTGAAGCTTTCTTT
CASRVRGGVGTEAFF
>TRBV6-6|-|TRBJ1-4|-
TGTGCCAGCAGTAGGAGGCCCCCCTTCACGGCTGAAAAACTGTTTTTT
CASSRRPPFTAEKLFF
>TRBV4-3|-|TRBJ2-3|-
TGCGCCAGCAGCCAAGATGGCTTCGTTAGCACAGATACGCAGTATTTT
CASSQDGFVSTDTQYF
>TRBV3-1/TRBV3-2|-|TRBJ1-1|-
TGTGCCAGCAGCCAAGGGGCAGGGGTAGGCACTGAAGCTTTCTTT
CASSQGAGVGTEAFF
>TRBV18|-|TRBJ2-2|-
TGTGCCAGCTCACCAACTAGGAACACCGGGGAGCTGTTTTTT
CASSPTRNTGELFF
>TRBV18|-|TRBJ1-1|-
TGTGCCAGCTCACCCACCCCGGGGCCGGAGGGTAACACTGAAGCTTTCTTT
CASSPTPGPEGNTEAFF
>TRBV15|TRBD1|TRBJ1-4|once
TGTGCCACCAGCAGAAATACGGGACAGAATGAAAAACTGTTTTTT
CATSRNTGQNEKLFF
>TRBV5-1|-|TRBJ1-1|-
TGCGCCAGCAGCCTAAAACAGGGCGTTGAAGCTTTCTTT
CASSLKQGVEAFF
>TRBV2|-|TRBJ2-5|once
TGTGCCAGCAGTGGGATTGGCCTAGAGGACCAAGAGACCCAGTACTTC
CASSGIGLEDQETQYF
>TRBV5-1|TRBD2|TRBJ2-3|-
TGCGCCAGCAGCTTGGCCGGGACTAGCGGGGGGGCCGTCACAGATACGCAGTATTTT
CASSLAGTSGGAVTDTQYF
>TRBV19|TRBD1|TRBJ1-2|-
TGTGCCAGTAGTATTCCGGGACAGGGGGCGTTTAACTATGGCTACACCTTC
CASSIPGQGAFNYGYTF
>TRBV9|TRBD2|TRBJ2-4|once
TGTGCCAGCAGCCCCCCGGGGGGGAATGACATTCAGTACTTC
CASSPPGGNDIQYF
>TRBV5-8|-|TRBJ2-2|once
TGTGCCAGCAGCTGGGCGGGCTACACCGGGGAGCTGTTTTTT
CASSWAGYTGELFF
>TRBV28|-|TRBJ1-1|-
TGTGCCAGCAGCCCTGGGGGGATGAACACTGAAGCTTTCTTT
CASSPGGMNTEAFF
>TRBV7-2|-|TRBJ1-2|-
TGTGCCAGCAGCTTAGAGGTGGTAGGGGGTGGCTACACCTTC
CASSLEVVGGGYTF
>TRBV14|TRBD1|TRBJ1-4|-
TGTGCCAGCAGCGACAGATCAACAGGGGGAAAACTGTTTTTT
CASSDRSTGGKLFF
>TRBV6-5|TRBD1|TRBJ2-7|-
TGTGCCAGCAGTTACGTCGGGACAGGGGTTGACGAGCAGTACTTC
CASSYVGTGVDEQYF
>TRBV28|-|TRBJ2-7|once
TGTGCCAGCAGTAGCCAGAGTCCGGGTCTACCAGGGTTGTCCGAGCAGTACTTC
CASSSQSPGLPGLSEQYF
>TRBV5-8|TRBD1|TRBJ2-3|-
TGTGCCAGCAGCCTGCGAACAGGGGGTTCAGATACGCAGTATTTT
CASSLRTGGSDTQYF
>TRBV15|-|TRBJ2-7|-
TGTGCCACCAGCAGAGATGCAGGGCTCTCCTACGAGCAGTACTTC
CATSRDAGLSYEQYF
>TRBV29-1|-|TRBJ2-1|-
TGCAGCGTGATGACTAGTATAACCCTCAATGAGCAGTTCTTC
CSVMTSITLNEQFF
>TRBV9|-|TRBJ1-1|-
TGTGCCAGCAGCGGGCCTCGGGAGGCGAACACTGAAGCTTTCTTT
CASSGPREANTEAFF
>TRBV6-2/TRBV6-3|TRBD1|TRBJ1-2|-
TGTGCCAGCAGTTACCCAGGGGGCTATGGCTACACCTTC
CASSYPGGYGYTF
>TRBV5-1|-|TRBJ2-5|-
TGCGCCAGCAAAAGATTAGCAGCCCAAGAGACCCAGTACTTC
CASKRLAAQETQYF
>TRBV28|TRBD1|TRBJ1-5|-
TGTGCCAGCAGTGCGACAGGGGGCGATTATCAGCCCCAGCATTTT
CASSATGGDYQPQHF
>TRBV3-1/TRBV3-2|TRBD1|TRBJ1-6|few
TGTGCCAGCAGCCAATTTGACAGGGGTCTGAATTCACCCCTCCACTTT
CASSQFDRGLNSPLHF
>TRBV3-1/TRBV3-2|TRBD1|TRBJ1-6|-
TGTGCCAGCAGCCAATCCCTCCCGGGACAGCATAATTCACCCCTCCACTTT
CASSQSLPGQHNSPLHF